Following are 29 T cell receptor beta chains from one sample sequenced in a study of beta chain features in type 1 diabetes. Sequenced material consisted of expressed TCRB transcripts (all of the isolated RNA was reverse transcribed). Clones were sequenced by immunoSEQ multiplex PCR, and TCRdb holds only the in-frame ones, with some missing. The table includes more than 350,000 clones, about 10% detected once. Sequences were obtained from naive CD4+ T cells from blood. The origin of the receptors is a woman aged 18-29 years in good health.

The rearrangement links TRBV10-3 to TRBJ2-3; D is undetermined. V dropped 6 bases and J dropped 1 base, with 11 bases sitting between them. The germline V gene has CDR1 ENHRY and CDR2 SYGVKD. The CDR3 has 14 amino acids. The CDR3 DNA reads as TGTGCCATCAGGCCCTCTGGGCGCACAGATACGCAGTATTTT. Translating gives CAIRPSGRTDTQYF.

V is TRBV5-6 and J is TRBJ2-7; D tentatively fits TRBD1 or TRBD2 (5 bases each). The germline V gene has CDR1 SGHDT and CDR2 YYEEEE. The CDR3 spans 15 residues. Trimming shortened V by 1 base and J by 1 base, and 12 bases separated the two germline ends. The chain's CDR3 is CASSLSLRESYEQYF. In DNA form, the CDR3 reads TGTGCCAGCAGCTTGAGCCTCAGGGAGTCCTACGAGCAGTACTTC.

V usage is TRBV9 and J usage is TRBJ2-7; 11 bases are shared with TRBD2. Germline V gene lookup returns CDR1 SGDLS and CDR2 YYNGEE. The CDR3 contains 16 residues. V was clipped by 2 bases and J by 7 bases; unmatched bases: 11. In nucleotides, the CDR3 is TGTGCCAGCAGCGTGGACTCGACTAGCGGGGCTCTGGAGCAGTACTTC. Encoded protein: CASSVDSTSGALEQYF.

This clone was seen a few times. V and J are TRBV7-9 and TRBJ2-2; D not certain. The V end lost 5 bases, the J end lost 4 bases, and 8 bases lay between the germline ends. The CDR3 contains 13 residues. Germline CDR1 SEHNR, CDR2 FQNEAQ (reference sequence). CDR3 sequence reads: CASSTQTTGELFF. The CDR3, as DNA: TGTGCCAGCAGCACTCAAACCACCGGGGAGCTGTTTTTT.

This clone was seen a handful of times. The J gene is TRBJ2-1, the V gene TRBV13; D unclear. Trimming stripped 1 base from V and 4 bases from J, with 5 bases between. The CDR3 is made up of 13 amino acids. CDR1 and CDR2 (germline): PRHDT, FYEKMQ (reference sequence). The CDR3 sequence: CASSLVSYNEQFF. The CDR3 nucleotides read TGTGCCAGCAGCTTAGTCTCTTACAATGAGCAGTTCTTC.

The V and J genes are TRBV28 and TRBJ2-1; D remains ambiguous. The CDR3 length is 15 residues. The germline CDR1 and CDR2 sequences are MDHEN and SYDVKM. Trimming removed 3 bases from V and 6 bases from J, with 15 bases in between. The CDR3, as DNA: TGTGCCAGCAGTTTCTTCGATAAGCTCCCCAATGAGCAGTTCTTC. It codes for CASSFFDKLPNEQFF.

This sequence joins TRBV2 and TRBJ1-6; 8 bases fit TRBD1. Germline V gene data show CDR1 as SNHLY and CDR2 as FYNNEI. This CDR3 comprises 13 residues. Trimming took 7 bases from V and 5 from J; bases not matched to a gene: 1. The CDR3, as DNA: TGTGCCAGCAAGGGACAGGATAATTCACCCCTCCACTTT. Amino acid sequence: CASKGQDNSPLHF.

V and J are TRBV28 and TRBJ1-2, with D hard to call. The CDR3 consists of 13 residues. V lost 2 bases, J lost 9 bases, and 13 bases lay in between. Germline loops: CDR1 MDHEN, CDR2 SYDVKM. The CDR3 coding sequence is TGTGCCAGCAGTTTACAACCCGATAGGCGCTACACCTTC. This encodes CASSLQPDRRYTF.

The rearrangement links TRBV28 to TRBJ2-1; D is unresolved. This CDR3 has 13 amino acids. The V gene lost 0 bases and the J gene lost 6 bases, with 6 bases spanning the gap. Germline V gene data show CDR1 as MDHEN and CDR2 as SYDVKM. CDR3 sequence (DNA): TGTGCCAGCAGTTTATGGGACGTCAATGAGCAGTTCTTC. Protein product: CASSLWDVNEQFF.

The chain recombines TRBV7-9 with TRBJ2-1; 7 bases map to TRBD1. V lost 1 base, J lost 6 bases, and 6 bases stayed unmatched. There are 15 residues in the CDR3. Germline CDR1 reads SEHNR; CDR2 reads FQNEAQ (reference sequence). DNA of the CDR3: TGTGCCAGCAGCTTAGTCCAGGGGGTAGGCAATGAGCAGTTCTTC. This translates into CASSLVQGVGNEQFF.

A few counts support this clone. This chain joins TRBV4-3 and TRBJ1-6, with D unresolved. The germline V gene encodes CDR1 LGHNA and CDR2 YSLEER. Deletions cut 0 bases from V and 6 bases from J, with 6 bases between. The CDR3 loop spans 14 amino acids. The CDR3 here is CASSQDSLNSPLHF. CDR3 DNA: TGCGCCAGCAGCCAAGACAGCCTTAATTCACCCCTCCACTTT.

The chain carries TRBV29-1 and TRBJ1-1; D unresolved. This CDR3 spans 11 amino acids. Germline V lookup: CDR1 SQVTM, CDR2 ANQGSEA. The CDR3 reads CRVRAGAEAFF. Written as DNA, the CDR3 is TGCAGAGTTCGCGCGGGTGCTGAAGCTTTCTTT.

DNA of the CDR3: TGTGCCAGCTCACCTCCGGGACTGGTTTACAATGAGCAGTTCTTC. Its protein product is CASSPPGLVYNEQFF. The chain carries TRBV18 and TRBJ2-1, with D perhaps matching TRBD2 (6 bases). The V gene lost 3 bases and the J gene lost 4 bases, with 13 bases spanning the gap. Germline CDR1 KGHSH, CDR2 LQKENI. This CDR3 comprises 15 residues.

V is TRBV2 and J is TRBJ1-6; 7 bases map to TRBD1. CDR1 SNHLY and CDR2 FYNNEI come from the germline V gene. V gave up 3 bases and J gave up 8 bases; unmatched junction bases: 1. This CDR3 region has 13 residues. The DNA of the CDR3 is TGTGCCAGCAGTGACAGGGGGTATTCACCCCTCCACTTT. It specifies CASSDRGYSPLHF.

This chain connects TRBV25-1 to TRBJ2-6, with D uncertain. In germline, CDR1 is MGHDK, CDR2 SYGVNS. V gave up 10 bases and J gave up 0 bases, with 7 bases separating them. CDR3 length equals 13 residues. This chain's CDR3 is CATRNSGANVLTF. In DNA form, the CDR3 reads TGTGCCACCCGGAACTCTGGGGCCAACGTCCTGACTTTC.

This sequence joins TRBV6-1 and TRBJ2-5, with 14 nucleotides matching TRBD2. With 4 bases clipped from V and 2 bases from J, the junction kept 6 bases outside the gene matches. Germline values: CDR1 MNHNS, CDR2 SASEGT. This CDR3 comprises 17 residues. In DNA, the CDR3 is TGTGCCAGCAGTGGACTAGCGGGAGGGTGGATACAAGAGACCCAGTACTTC. Translating gives CASSGLAGGWIQETQYF.

This sequence joins TRBV19 and TRBJ2-7, with 7 bases that match TRBD1. The junction had 7 bases not matched to a gene; V was cut back by 4 bases and J by 4 bases. This CDR3 contains 14 residues. Germline CDR1 LNHDA, CDR2 SQIVND (reference sequence). As DNA, the CDR3 is TGTGCCAGTAGTAACCCGGGACAGCGATACGAGCAGTACTTC. It encodes CASSNPGQRYEQYF. Looking up the rest from reference TRBV19 and TRBJ2-7 gives the full variable domain: DGGITQSPKYLFRKEGQNVTLSCEQNLNHDAMYWYRQDPGQGLRLIYYSQIVNDFQKGDIAEGYSVSREKKESFPLTVTSAQKNPTAFYLCASSNPGQRYEQYFGPGTRLTVT.

Written as DNA, the CDR3 is TGTGCCAGCAGCCGGTTTGGCTACGAGCAGTACGTC. Protein sequence: CASSRFGYEQYV. The chain couples TRBV5-6 to TRBJ2-7; D not resolved. This CDR3 spans 12 amino acids. V lost 4 bases and J 3 bases, leaving 8 bases between the germline ends. Germline CDR1 is SGHDT and CDR2 is YYEEEE.

The rearrangement links TRBV15 to TRBJ2-1, with 7 bases that match TRBD2. Germline V gene data show CDR1 as LNHNV and CDR2 as YYDKDF (reference sequence). The length of the CDR3 is 14 residues. The J segment lost 13 bases and the V segment lost 0 bases, leaving 9 bases of the junction unmatched. Here the CDR3 DNA reads TGTGCCACCAGCAGAGAATGGCGGGAGAGTGTACAGTTCTTC. The encoded protein is CATSREWRESVQFF.

The chain recombines TRBV11-2 with TRBJ2-1; D might be TRBD2 (6 bases). The CDR3 sequence is 13 residues long. V shed 5 bases and J shed 5 bases, with 10 bases lying between them. Germline assignment: CDR1 SGHAT and CDR2 FQNNGV. CDR3 sequence (DNA): TGTGCCAGCAGCCCAGCGGGCCACAATGAGCAGTTCTTC. Its translation is CASSPAGHNEQFF.

This clone was observed a handful of times. The chain is built from TRBV27 and TRBJ1-5; D not certain. In germline, CDR1 is MNHEY, CDR2 SMNVEV (reference sequence). Trimming stripped 1 base from V and 5 bases from J, with 12 bases between. CDR3 length: 15 amino acids. The CDR3 DNA follows: TGTGCCAGCAGTTTATTTGGGGAGCGATATCAGCCCCAGCATTTT. Translated, it gives CASSLFGERYQPQHF.

This clone came up a few times. The chain employs TRBV28 and TRBJ1-2, with unresolved D. The CDR3 runs to 8 residues. Per the germline V gene, CDR1 is MDHEN and CDR2 is SYDVKM. The CDR3 nucleotides read TGTTCGGTGGATGGCTACACCTTC. It translates to CSVDGYTF.

The chain uses TRBV14 and TRBJ2-1; possibly TRBD2 for D (5 bases). Germline V CDR1 and CDR2: SGHDN, FVKESK. The CDR3 totals 18 residues. V lost 3 bases to trimming and J lost 5 bases, with 23 bases between them. The DNA for the CDR3 is TGTGCCAGCAGCCAGGACCCCCTAGCCATAACCCGGCACAATGAGCAGTTCTTC. Its translation is CASSQDPLAITRHNEQFF.

V and J are TRBV19 and TRBJ1-5, with 10 bases that match TRBD1. The V and J ends lost 3 bases and 3 bases, in that order; junction bases with no gene match: 5. This CDR3 region has 16 residues. Germline assignment: CDR1 LNHDA and CDR2 SQIVND (reference sequence). The CDR3 DNA reads as TGTGCCAGTAGTATCCGGGACAGGGGCTTCAATCAGCCCCAGCATTTT. Amino acid sequence: CASSIRDRGFNQPQHF.

This clone was seen more than once but under ten times. CDR3 region: CASSLAESSYEQYF. CDR3 nucleotides: TGTGCCAGCAGCTTAGCGGAGAGCTCCTACGAGCAGTACTTC. The genes are TRBV2 and TRBJ2-7, with D perhaps matching TRBD2 (6 bases). The V end was cut by 6 bases, the J end by 0 bases, with 12 bases between. The length of the CDR3 is 14 residues. The germline gives CDR1 SNHLY, CDR2 FYNNEI.

The chain uses TRBV2 and TRBJ2-7, with D unresolved. The germline V and J ends were trimmed by 3 bases and 10 bases, with 10 bases remaining between them. Germline CDR1 SNHLY, CDR2 FYNNEI. The CDR3 spans 11 residues. The CDR3 sequence is CASSEGAKQYV. The CDR3 DNA reads TGTGCCAGCAGTGAGGGCGCGAAACAGTACGTC.

The chain links TRBV7-2 to TRBJ2-4; 9 bases are a match to TRBD1. Trimming cost V 2 bases and J 7 bases; bases outside gene matches: 9. The V gene's germline CDR1 is SGHTA and CDR2 FQGNSA. This CDR3 region has 16 residues. The CDR3 nucleotides are TGTGCCAGCAGCTTAAGCTTCCCACAGGGGGCGAACATTCAGTACTTC. Protein sequence: CASSLSFPQGANIQYF.

This clone was counted only a few times. V and J are TRBV21-1 and TRBJ2-4; no DNA check was done on the table's D call, TRBD1. TRBV21-1 has pseudogene status. The CDR3 is 16 amino acids. The CDR3 region is CASSKPRAGHKNIQYF. Written as DNA, the CDR3 is TGTGCCAGCAGCAAGCCTAGGGCAGGGCACAAAAACATTCAGTACTTC.

This clone occurred a few times. The rearrangement joins TRBV9 to TRBJ1-6; 7 bases line up with TRBD1. The length of the CDR3 is 16 residues. The trim removed 4 bases at V and 6 bases at J, leaving 10 bases unmatched. Germline CDR1 reads SGDLS; CDR2 reads YYNGEE. This CDR3 reads CASSSTAGTVNSPLHF. CDR3 nucleotide sequence: TGTGCCAGCAGCTCTACCGCCGGGACAGTTAATTCACCCCTCCACTTT. Variable domain in full (rest from reference TRBV9 and TRBJ1-6): DSGVTQTPKHLITATGQRVTLRCSPRSGDLSVYWYQQSLDQGLQFLIQYYNGEERAKGNILERFSAQQFPDLHSELNLSSLELGDSALYFCASSSTAGTVNSPLHFGNGTRLTVT.